This T cell receptor beta chain was captured by sequencing in a study of early T cells in non-severe SARS-CoV-2 infection. Across the whole study: Whole-blood bulk RNA, unsorted, was sequenced, and chains were unpaired.

Study observations and caveats: CD4 and private specificities were missed by VDJdb matching, which favored anti-spike CD8 responses.

This clonotype has a count of ten or more. Its antigen remains unknown. Unique molecular identifier tags were affixed to discrete cDNA molecules. TCRdb called the 5' RACE reads again in MiXCR, with one record for every CDR3 protein. In the table there are roughly 27,000 distinct CDR3 sequences, approximately 4.8% of which are singletons. Germline values: CDR1 SGDLS, CDR2 YYNGEE. Losses at the gene ends were 1 base for V and 2 bases for J; bases not matched to a gene: 3. The CDR3 runs to 16 residues. Sequencing was done on a sample of whole blood. The sequence came from an adult who was a healthcare worker with PCR-confirmed SARS-CoV-2 infection or an uninfected control (not recorded which). This chain joins TRBV9 and TRBJ2-2; 9 bases match TRBD2. CDR3: CASSVFSGGNTGELFF. In nucleotides, the CDR3 is TGTGCCAGCAGCGTATTTAGCGGGGGCAACACCGGGGAGCTGTTTTTT.